Sequencing of this T cell receptor beta chain was carried out in a study of cytomegalovirus exposure and HLA in healthy donors. Broader study findings: A later analysis showed TCR association rates differing by HLA locus, peaking at DRB1 and lowest at HLA-C.

Details on this clone: Its specificity is unknown.

This CDR3 is built from 15 residues. Germline lookup yields CDR1 SGHDN and CDR2 FVKESK. Trimming cost V 3 bases and J 2 bases; bases outside gene matches: 6. The PCR contained 60 Vbeta and 13 Jbeta primers. The protocol was immunoSEQ multiplex PCR, while the TCRdb copy is restricted to in-frame clones and leaves out a portion. The sample consists of 130,000 to 150,000 clones, 70% to 80% of them appearing once. This receptor was obtained from a young woman in good health and CMV-seropositive. Specimen: PBMCs. The chain uses TRBV14 and TRBJ1-1, with TRBD1 matching 7 bases. The CDR3 here is CASSQRTGHNTEAFF. Written as DNA, the CDR3 is TGTGCCAGCAGCCAGAGGACAGGACATAACACTGAAGCTTTCTTT.